The sequence of this T cell receptor beta chain was determined in a study of blood T cells in healthy people across ages. Study details: Template-switching capture recovered about one barcoded beta molecule per two T cells.

The germline gives CDR1 SQVTM, CDR2 ANQGSEA. The CDR3 is 10 amino acids. With respect to this clonotype: This may arise from a read error, as a much more abundant clone is one base away.

Healthy Russian Caucasian donors spanned ages about 6 to 100 years. Alongside a J-beta primer mix, a sample-barcoded 5' primer served in a second PCR lasting about 7 to 11 cycles. Template switching added a 12-random-nucleotide identifier to every cDNA molecule. TCRdb processed the 5' RACE reads anew with MiXCR; each CDR3 protein has one entry. The data hold 1.5 million or so distinct CDR3 sequences, with approximately 43% observed a single time. What was sequenced was blood. This receptor was taken from a woman aged 18 to 35 in good health. This rearrangement joins TRBV29-1 to TRBJ2-1; D remains ambiguous. The CDR3: CSVGSNGQFF. The CDR3 nucleotides are TGCAGCGTTGGGAGCAATGGGCAGTTCTTC.